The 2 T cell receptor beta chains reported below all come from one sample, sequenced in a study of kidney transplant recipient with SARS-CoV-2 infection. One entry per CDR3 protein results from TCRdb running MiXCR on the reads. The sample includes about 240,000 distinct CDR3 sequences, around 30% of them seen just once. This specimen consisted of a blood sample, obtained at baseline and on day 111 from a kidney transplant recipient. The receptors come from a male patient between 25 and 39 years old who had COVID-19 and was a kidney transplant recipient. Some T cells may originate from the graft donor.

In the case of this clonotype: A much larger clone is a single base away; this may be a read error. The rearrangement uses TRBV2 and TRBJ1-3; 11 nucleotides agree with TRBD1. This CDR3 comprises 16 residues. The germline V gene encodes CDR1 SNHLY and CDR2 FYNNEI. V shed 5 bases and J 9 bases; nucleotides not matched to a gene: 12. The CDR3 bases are TGTGCCAGCAGTCAGCGATCGGGACAGGGGGGGAGCACCATATATTTT. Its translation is CASSQRSGQGGSTIYF.

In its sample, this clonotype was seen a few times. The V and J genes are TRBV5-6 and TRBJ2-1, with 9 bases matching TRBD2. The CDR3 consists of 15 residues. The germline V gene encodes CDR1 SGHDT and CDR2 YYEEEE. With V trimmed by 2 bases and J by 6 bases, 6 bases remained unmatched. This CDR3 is CASSLVVTSGNEQFF. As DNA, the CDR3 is TGTGCCAGCAGCTTAGTTGTGACTAGCGGCAATGAGCAGTTCTTC. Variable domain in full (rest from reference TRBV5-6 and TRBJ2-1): DAGVTQSPTHLIKTRGQQVTLRCSPKSGHDTVSWYQQALGQGPQFIFQYYEEEERQRGNFPDRFSGHQFPNYSSELNVNALLLGDSALYLCASSLVVTSGNEQFFGPGTRLTVL.